One T cell receptor (beta chain) is described in this entry. Its antigen is as yet unknown. Stated time point: week 23, last vaccination. Every single dose of the vaccine, 300 ug of mutant IDH1 20-mer peptide, came with topical imiquimod. New WHO grade 3 or 4 astrocytomas that were IDH1-mutant and ATRX-lost occurred in the donors. This specimen comes from a study of a mutant IDH1 vaccine in newly diagnosed glioma. Repertoires were generated with immunoSEQ multiplex PCR, while TCRdb's copy carries only in-frame clones and drops some. Here the sample spans 52,000 or so clones, about 80% being singletons. The CDR3 extends over 14 amino acids. Trimming removed 5 bases at V and 0 bases at J, with 7 bases between. Germline CDR1 and CDR2: LNHDA and SQIVND (reference sequence).

Sequenced material: PBMCs, taken from a glioma patient whose treatment included an IDH1 peptide vaccine. The chain has TRBV19 and TRBJ1-4; D perhaps matches TRBD1 (5 bases). The TCR originated in a man in his forties with glioma. In nucleotides, the CDR3 is TGTGCCAGTAGTTCACAGGCAACTAATGAAAAACTGTTTTTT. This codes for CASSSQATNEKLFF.